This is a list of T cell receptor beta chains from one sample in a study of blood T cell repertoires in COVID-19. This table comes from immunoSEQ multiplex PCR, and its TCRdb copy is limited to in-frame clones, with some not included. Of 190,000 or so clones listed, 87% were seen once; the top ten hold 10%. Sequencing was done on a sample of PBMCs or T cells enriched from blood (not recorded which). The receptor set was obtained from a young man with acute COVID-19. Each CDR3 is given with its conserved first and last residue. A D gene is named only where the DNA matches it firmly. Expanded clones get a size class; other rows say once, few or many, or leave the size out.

DNA: TGTGCCAGCCTTGAACAGCCGAATCAGCCCCAGCATTTT
CDR3: CASLEQPNQPQHF
V: TRBV6-5
size: NA
J: TRBJ1-5
D: NA

DNA: TGTGCCAGCAGCTCCCGGCCAGGGGAAGACACTGAAGCTTTCTTT
CDR3: CASSSRPGEDTEAFF
V: TRBV9
size: NA
J: TRBJ1-1
D: NA

DNA: TGTGCCAGCAGCCCCGGGACTAGTTTAAACAATGAGCAGTTCTTC
CDR3: CASSPGTSLNNEQFF
V: TRBV7-6
size: NA
J: TRBJ2-1
D: TRBD2

DNA: TGTGCCAGCAGTTTACTGTCGCGGTCGAACACCGGGGAGCTGTTTTTT
CDR3: CASSLLSRSNTGELFF
V: TRBV28
size: NA
J: TRBJ2-2
D: NA

DNA: TGTGCCTGGAGCCCTAGCGGGAGCGGTAATGAGCAGTTCTTC
CDR3: CAWSPSGSGNEQFF
V: TRBV30
size: NA
J: TRBJ2-1
D: TRBD2

DNA: TGTGCCAGCAGCTCGCCGCCAGGGGACTATGGCTACACCTTC
CDR3: CASSSPPGDYGYTF
V: TRBV11-3
size: NA
J: TRBJ1-2
D: NA

DNA: TGTGCAAGCCAACCCCCGAGGGACAGCAAAACTAACTATGGCTACACCTTC
CDR3: CASQPPRDSKTNYGYTF
V: TRBV12-2
size: NA
J: TRBJ1-2
D: NA

DNA: TGTGCCTGGAATAAGGGCCTGGGGCGGTACAATGAGCAGTTCTTC
CDR3: CAWNKGLGRYNEQFF
V: TRBV30
size: NA
J: TRBJ2-1
D: NA

DNA: TGTGCCAGCAGTTACTCGCCAGAAGAGACCCAGTACTTC
CDR3: CASSYSPEETQYF
V: TRBV6-5
size: NA
J: TRBJ2-5
D: NA

DNA: TGTGCCAGCAGCTCCCCGGGACAGGGCCCCCCGGAGCAGTACTTC
CDR3: CASSSPGQGPPEQYF
V: TRBV5-8
size: NA
J: TRBJ2-7
D: TRBD1

DNA: TGTGCCAGCACCAAAGGGGGGGAGCTGGTTAACGAGCAGTACTTC
CDR3: CASTKGGELVNEQYF
V: TRBV28
size: NA
J: TRBJ2-7
D: NA

DNA: TGTGCCAGTAGTATCGGCGGGAGTTACAATGAGCAGTTCTTC
CDR3: CASSIGGSYNEQFF
V: TRBV19
size: NA
J: TRBJ2-1
D: TRBD2

DNA: TGTGCCAGCAGTTTATACCCCGGTTTAGCGGGGAACACCGGGGAGCTGTTTTTT
CDR3: CASSLYPGLAGNTGELFF
V: TRBV27
size: NA
J: TRBJ2-2
D: TRBD2

DNA: TGTGCCAGCAGCCAAGACAGCGGCGAGCAGTTCTTC
CDR3: CASSQDSGEQFF
V: TRBV3-1/TRBV3-2
size: NA
J: TRBJ2-1
D: NA

DNA: TGTGCCAGCAGCTTGGGGACAGACTCTGGAAACACCATATATTTT
CDR3: CASSLGTDSGNTIYF
V: TRBV5-4
size: NA
J: TRBJ1-3
D: NA

DNA: TGTGCCAGCAGCAACCGGGACAAATCCTACGAGCAGTACTTC
CDR3: CASSNRDKSYEQYF
V: TRBV9
size: once
J: TRBJ2-7
D: NA

DNA: TGTGCCAGCAGCAATAGCGGGGGGCGAGATACGCAGTATTTT
CDR3: CASSNSGGRDTQYF
V: TRBV7-2
size: NA
J: TRBJ2-3
D: TRBD2

DNA: TGTGCCAGCAGTTTTGGGCTAGCGGGAGGGCCGAGGTACAATGAGCAGTTCTTC
CDR3: CASSFGLAGGPRYNEQFF
V: TRBV28
size: NA
J: TRBJ2-1
D: TRBD2

DNA: TGTGCCAGCAGTTCACCGGGACTAGCGGACAATGAGCAGTTCTTC
CDR3: CASSSPGLADNEQFF
V: TRBV6-2/TRBV6-3
size: NA
J: TRBJ2-1
D: TRBD2

DNA: TGTGCCAGCAGCTACCTCCCAGGGGGCCGGCAAGAGACCCAGTACTTC
CDR3: CASSYLPGGRQETQYF
V: TRBV11-1
size: NA
J: TRBJ2-5
D: TRBD1

DNA: TGTGCCAGCAGTTGGGACAGGGGAGGCGAGCAGTACTTC
CDR3: CASSWDRGGEQYF
V: TRBV12-3/TRBV12-4
size: few
J: TRBJ2-7
D: TRBD1

DNA: TGTGCCAGCCGACCAAGCCTCGGAGACGTCGACGAGCAGTACTTC
CDR3: CASRPSLGDVDEQYF
V: TRBV7-9
size: NA
J: TRBJ2-7
D: NA

DNA: TGTGCCAGCAGCCTAGGGACATTCCAAGAGACCCAGTACTTC
CDR3: CASSLGTFQETQYF
V: TRBV11-2
size: NA
J: TRBJ2-5
D: NA

DNA: TGTGCCAGCAGCTCCGGACAGGGGGCTGCAACTAATGAAAAACTGTTTTTT
CDR3: CASSSGQGAATNEKLFF
V: TRBV7-6
size: NA
J: TRBJ1-4
D: TRBD1

DNA: TGTGCCAGCAGGGGAGGACGGTATACCGCGAACACCGGGGAGCTGTTTTTT
CDR3: CASRGGRYTANTGELFF
V: TRBV27
size: NA
J: TRBJ2-2
D: NA

DNA: TGTGCCTGGAGTCACGGGGCTAGCGGGATCTCCCTTTACCCCACAGATACGCAGTATTTT
CDR3: CAWSHGASGISLYPTDTQYF
V: TRBV30
size: NA
J: TRBJ2-3
D: TRBD2

DNA: TGCGCCAGCAGCTCTCGGACTAGCGGGGAAGAGACCCAGTACTTC
CDR3: CASSSRTSGEETQYF
V: TRBV5-1
size: NA
J: TRBJ2-5
D: TRBD2

DNA: TGTGCCAGCAGCCAAGGTATACGAGTCTTGAACACTGAAGCTTTCTTT
CDR3: CASSQGIRVLNTEAFF
V: TRBV3-1/TRBV3-2
size: NA
J: TRBJ1-1
D: NA

DNA: TGTGGCGGGGGGAAAAATCCCTCAAAAAACACCGGGGAGCTGTTTTTT
CDR3: CGGGKNPSKNTGELFF
V: TRBV28
size: NA
J: TRBJ2-2
D: TRBD2

DNA: TGCGCCAGCAGCCAAGCGCGACTAGCGGGAGGGCCCGATGAGCAGTTCTTC
CDR3: CASSQARLAGGPDEQFF
V: TRBV4-1
size: NA
J: TRBJ2-1
D: TRBD2

DNA: TGCGCCAGCAGCCGGCTGGAACAGTACACTGAAGCTTTCTTT
CDR3: CASSRLEQYTEAFF
V: TRBV5-1
size: NA
J: TRBJ1-1
D: NA

DNA: TGTGCCAGCAGTTCAGGAACTGCAACTAATGAAAAACTGTTTTTT
CDR3: CASSSGTATNEKLFF
V: TRBV28
size: NA
J: TRBJ1-4
D: NA

DNA: TGCGCCAGCAGCCAAGGGGCTGTGTCTAAATCCTACGAGCAGTACTTC
CDR3: CASSQGAVSKSYEQYF
V: TRBV4-1
size: NA
J: TRBJ2-7
D: NA

DNA: TGTGCCAGTAGTACGGACATTTCCTACGAGCAGTACTTC
CDR3: CASSTDISYEQYF
V: TRBV19
size: NA
J: TRBJ2-7
D: NA

DNA: TGTGCCAGCAGCCGAGATGTAGAGACCCAGTACTTC
CDR3: CASSRDVETQYF
V: TRBV5-6
size: NA
J: TRBJ2-5
D: NA

DNA: TGTGCCAGCAGTTACAATCCCATCGGGGGGAACTATGGCTACACCTTC
CDR3: CASSYNPIGGNYGYTF
V: TRBV6-5
size: NA
J: TRBJ1-2
D: NA

DNA: TGTGCCAGCGGGAAAGACCGGACAGGGCGGGAGCAGTACTTC
CDR3: CASGKDRTGREQYF
V: TRBV9
size: NA
J: TRBJ2-7
D: TRBD1

DNA: TGCAGCGCCGTGAGGGGGCAGGGGACCGGGGAGCTGTTTTTT
CDR3: CSAVRGQGTGELFF
V: TRBV29-1
size: NA
J: TRBJ2-2
D: TRBD1

DNA: TGTGCCAGCAGTTTATCGGGACTCGGGGGGAACACTGAAGCTTTCTTT
CDR3: CASSLSGLGGNTEAFF
V: TRBV27
size: NA
J: TRBJ1-1
D: NA

DNA: TGCGCCAGCAGCTACGAAGGGGGGGCCCTTGAAGCTTTCTTT
CDR3: CASSYEGGALEAFF
V: TRBV5-1
size: NA
J: TRBJ1-1
D: NA

DNA: TGTGCTAGTGGTCGGGCGGAGGGGAGCTCCTACAATGAGCAGTTCTTC
CDR3: CASGRAEGSSYNEQFF
V: TRBV12-5
size: NA
J: TRBJ2-1
D: NA

DNA: TGTGCCAGCAGCCAAGTACGGGGTCCTAATGAAAAACTGTTTTTT
CDR3: CASSQVRGPNEKLFF
V: TRBV14
size: few
J: TRBJ1-4
D: NA